Described below is a single T cell receptor (beta chain) sequence and its context. Its antigen remains unidentified. This sample was included in a study of blood T cells in healthy people across ages. Study-wide findings and caveats: A strong correlation was found between TCR beta diversity and the percentage of naive T cells. More naive CD4+ cells and higher diversity marked long-lived donors relative to aged donors.

Isolation recovered at least 6.5 million PBMCs from every sample. Germline CDR1 reads MNHEY; CDR2 reads SVGAGI. This CDR3 is 13 amino acids long. Trimming removed 2 bases at V and 2 bases at J, with 6 bases between. Through a sample-barcoded 5' primer and a J-beta primer mix, a second PCR was run for roughly 6 to 12 cycles. TCRdb reanalysed the 5' RACE reads using MiXCR and keeps one entry per CDR3 protein. This sample yields over 1,500,000 distinct CDR3 sequences, of which roughly two fifths are seen a single time; about 23% belongs to the top ten. Sequences were obtained from blood. This clonotype originated in a human donor in good health. V usage is TRBV6-5 and J usage is TRBJ1-1; no clear D. The CDR3 is CASSYRKNTEAFF. CDR3 coding DNA: TGTGCCAGCAGTTACAGAAAAAACACTGAAGCTTTCTTT.